These T cell receptor beta chains were read from a single sample in a study of shared clonotypes between healthy human individuals. TCRdb keeps only in-frame clones here, not all; method: immunoSEQ multiplex PCR. The table shows 1.5 million to 2.5 million clones, with about 94% occurring only once. The sample taken for sequencing was naive CD8+ T cells sorted from blood. The receptors come from a man aged 18 to 30 in good health. CDR3s include the opening cysteine and the closing phenylalanine or tryptophan. A D gene is named only where the DNA matches it firmly. Clone sizes are given selectively: once, few, many, or a class where the clone is expanded.

TRBV7-9	-	TRBJ2-3	-	CASRVFVGGESTDTQYF	TGTGCCAGCAGGGTTTTTGTGGGCGGGGAGAGCACAGATACGCAGTATTTT
TRBV5-6	-	TRBJ2-5	-	CASSLGGWETQYF	TGTGCCAGCAGCTTGGGAGGGTGGGAGACCCAGTACTTC
TRBV7-2	once	TRBJ1-2	TRBD1	CASSLMGQGFGGYTF	TGTGCCAGCAGCTTAATGGGACAGGGATTTGGTGGCTACACCTTC
TRBV29-1	-	TRBJ2-6	-	CSAWVSSGANVLTF	TGCAGCGCTTGGGTCAGTTCTGGGGCCAACGTCCTGACTTTC
TRBV27	-	TRBJ2-7	TRBD1	CASSLGLTGREQYF	TGTGCCAGCAGTTTAGGTTTGACAGGGCGCGAGCAGTACTTC
TRBV27	-	TRBJ2-7	TRBD2	CASSYSSGGISYEQYF	TGTGCCAGCAGTTATAGTAGCGGGGGGATCTCCTACGAGCAGTACTTC
TRBV6-1	-	TRBJ2-3	-	CASKEWTDTQYF	TGTGCCAGCAAAGAGTGGACGGATACGCAGTATTTT
TRBV6-1	-	TRBJ2-3	-	CASSEWGRWTLSSTDTQYF	TGTGCCAGCAGTGAATGGGGCCGTTGGACCCTTTCTAGCACAGATACGCAGTATTTT
TRBV5-8	-	TRBJ2-1	-	CASSGIRAGSTYNEQFF	TGTGCCAGCAGCGGAATACGAGCGGGTTCTACCTACAATGAGCAGTTCTTC
TRBV9	-	TRBJ2-7	-	CASSVASSSYEQYF	TGTGCCAGCAGCGTAGCTAGTAGCTCCTACGAGCAGTACTTC
TRBV4-3	few	TRBJ2-1	TRBD2	CASSQAGGLAGEGNEQFF	TGCGCCAGCAGCCAAGCCGGGGGACTAGCGGGAGAGGGGAATGAGCAGTTCTTC
TRBV4-1	-	TRBJ2-7	TRBD2	CASSQISGGAQYEQYF	TGCGCCAGCAGCCAGATTAGCGGGGGGGCCCAATACGAGCAGTACTTC
TRBV28	-	TRBJ1-2	-	CASSLGRTYGYTF	TGTGCCAGCAGTTTAGGACGGACCTATGGCTACACCTTC
TRBV7-9	-	TRBJ2-2	-	CASSDPGTINTGELFF	TGTGCCAGCAGCGACCCCGGGACAATTAACACCGGGGAGCTGTTTTTT
TRBV4-1	-	TRBJ2-1	TRBD2	CASSQDPLPPSGISYNEQFF	TGCGCCAGCAGCCAAGACCCCTTGCCCCCTAGCGGGATCTCCTACAATGAGCAGTTCTTC
TRBV10-1	-	TRBJ2-7	-	CASSESSAYEQYF	TGCGCCAGCAGTGAGTCCTCCGCTTACGAGCAGTACTTC
TRBV4-1	-	TRBJ2-7	TRBD1	CASSQGAQGTNYEQYF	TGCGCCAGCAGCCAAGGGGCACAGGGGACCAACTACGAGCAGTACTTC
TRBV9	-	TRBJ1-1	TRBD1	CASSPWTGGVFF	TGTGCCAGCAGCCCTTGGACAGGGGGAGTTTTCTTT
TRBV6-5	-	TRBJ2-7	TRBD2	CASSYSAGAYEQYF	TGTGCCAGCAGTTACTCAGCGGGAGCATACGAGCAGTACTTC
TRBV30	-	TRBJ1-2	-	CAWRTGMLWGYTF	TGTGCCTGGAGGACCGGAATGCTGTGGGGCTACACCTTC
TRBV6-1	-	TRBJ1-3	-	CASSEFSQGGNTIYF	TGTGCCAGCAGTGAATTCTCACAGGGAGGAAACACCATATATTTT
TRBV6-4	-	TRBJ2-7	-	CASSEGPGSEQYF	TGTGCCAGCAGTGAAGGCCCCGGGTCCGAGCAGTACTTC
TRBV6-6	-	TRBJ1-1	TRBD1	CASSLTTGVKTEAFF	TGTGCCAGCAGTCTCACGACAGGGGTTAAGACTGAAGCTTTCTTT
TRBV7-9	-	TRBJ2-6	-	CASSDVAGANVLTF	TGTGCCAGCAGCGACGTTGCTGGGGCCAACGTCCTGACTTTC
TRBV19	-	TRBJ2-5	-	CASSLEGWETQYF	TGTGCCAGTAGTCTCGAGGGTTGGGAGACCCAGTACTTC
TRBV7-2	-	TRBJ2-7	TRBD2	CASSSSRGSGLSYEQYF	TGTGCCAGCAGCTCTAGCCGAGGTAGCGGGCTCTCCTACGAGCAGTACTTC
TRBV9	-	TRBJ1-3	-	CASSVSPDSPSGNTIYF	TGTGCCAGCAGCGTATCCCCTGACAGTCCCTCTGGAAACACCATATATTTT
TRBV27	once	TRBJ1-3	-	CASSLTASSGNTIYF	TGTGCCAGCAGTTTAACGGCGAGCTCTGGAAACACCATATATTTT
TRBV4-1	once	TRBJ1-2	-	CASSQVQEDYGYTF	TGCGCCAGCAGCCAAGTTCAGGAAGATTATGGCTACACCTTC
TRBV13	-	TRBJ2-3	-	CASSLSPRDTQYF	TGTGCCAGCAGCTTGAGTCCGAGAGATACGCAGTATTTT
TRBV6-5	-	TRBJ2-7	TRBD2	CASSYQSAGGLSEQYF	TGTGCCAGCAGTTACCAATCGGCGGGAGGGCTGAGTGAGCAGTACTTC
TRBV30	-	TRBJ1-2	-	CAWSVAAGRVGYGYTF	TGTGCCTGGAGTGTAGCGGCGGGAAGGGTAGGCTATGGCTACACCTTC
TRBV4-1	-	TRBJ2-7	-	CASSQTGSYEQYF	TGCGCCAGCAGCCAGACAGGCTCCTACGAGCAGTACTTC
TRBV28	-	TRBJ2-7	TRBD1	CASSFDRGDFEQYF	TGTGCCAGCAGTTTCGACAGGGGGGACTTCGAGCAGTACTTC
TRBV5-1	-	TRBJ1-1	-	CASSYRGPGAEAFF	TGCGCCAGCAGCTACCGGGGCCCGGGGGCTGAAGCTTTCTTT
TRBV5-4	-	TRBJ2-7	TRBD1	CASVSGTEPLGEQYF	TGTGCCAGCGTATCCGGGACAGAGCCTTTGGGGGAGCAGTACTTC
TRBV4-3	once	TRBJ1-1	-	CASSQDEGVNTEAFF	TGCGCCAGCAGCCAAGATGAGGGCGTGAACACTGAAGCTTTCTTT
TRBV5-6	-	TRBJ2-7	TRBD1	CASSLSPGTEDEQYF	TGTGCCAGCAGCTTGTCTCCCGGGACAGAAGACGAGCAGTACTTC
TRBV19	-	TRBJ1-1	-	CASSIGSNTEAFF	TGTGCCAGTAGTATAGGATCGAACACTGAAGCTTTCTTT
TRBV10-3	-	TRBJ2-7	-	CAISSSASSYEQYF	TGTGCCATCAGCTCTAGCGCCAGCTCCTACGAGCAGTACTTC
TRBV11-2	-	TRBJ2-7	-	CASSRDWIRPDEQYF	TGTGCCAGCAGCCGGGACTGGATTAGGCCGGACGAGCAGTACTTC
TRBV10-2	-	TRBJ2-5	-	CASSGGTGSQETQYF	TGCGCCAGCAGTGGGGGGACTGGGAGCCAAGAGACCCAGTACTTC
TRBV7-8	-	TRBJ2-3	TRBD2	CASSSLWLAVITDTQYF	TGTGCCAGCAGCTCCTTGTGGCTAGCGGTAATCACAGATACGCAGTATTTT
TRBV6-1	-	TRBJ1-1	-	CAIFHTRRRRAFF	TGTGCCATCTTCCACACTCGCCGGAGGAGAGCTTTCTTT
TRBV18	-	TRBJ2-7	TRBD1	CASSPLRDRGLNEQYF	TGTGCCAGCTCACCACTCCGGGACAGGGGGTTGAACGAGCAGTACTTC
TRBV6-5	-	TRBJ2-5	-	CASSQEPWVQETQYF	TGTGCCAGCAGTCAGGAGCCTTGGGTACAAGAGACCCAGTACTTC
TRBV10-2	-	TRBJ2-5	TRBD2	CASSEGAGGQTQYF	TGCGCCAGCAGTGAGGGAGCGGGAGGGCAAACCCAGTACTTC
TRBV7-2	-	TRBJ2-7	-	CASSLRPVYEQYF	TGTGCCAGCAGCCTAAGACCCGTCTACGAGCAGTACTTC